This record concerns one T cell receptor beta chain sequence. This clonotype was seen a handful of times. The antigen this receptor binds is unknown. Base qualities were left out, and no much larger clone turns up one base away. This entry belongs to a study of identical twins (dated by TCRdb to the mid-2010s). As for the study more broadly: The study deep-sequenced TCR alpha and beta repertoires from monozygotic twins, unrelated adults of various ages and cord blood to test whether fetal clonotypes persist. To rule out contamination, the twin experiments were replicated at different times with different library preparation protocols. The study at large found these results: Invariant T cells such as MAIT and iNKT could partly confound zero-insertion analyses, though diverse VJ usage argued against this for most clonotypes. Abundant cord blood beta clonotypes carried fewer insertions; young adult naive repertoires showed a weaker similar trend, while memory repertoires showed none. Excess twin sharing in beta out-of-frame sequences was weaker because fewer shared sequences lowered the signal-to-noise ratio. Because the same donors could not be followed over many years, the conclusions depended on cross-sectional statistical analysis. Compared with coincidental sharing between unrelated individuals, out-of-frame TCR alpha sequences shared between twins showed an excess of sequences with low generation probability. In monozygotic twins, recombination models systematically underestimated out-of-frame TCR alpha sharing, but the models matched the sharing seen between unrelated individuals.

Every donor was a healthy Caucasian. Three unrelated non-twin adults were also sequenced: a male aged 18 to 29, a male aged 50 to 60 and a female aged 50 to 60. Miltenyi CD45RO+ enrichment and human naive T-cell isolation kits were used to isolate memory (CD45RO+) and naive T cells from PBMC. The receptor library was made with 5' RACE. Sequencing took place on an Illumina HiSeq 2000. Template switching added a universal primer binding site, and the final cDNA carried a unique molecular identifier that allowed TCR cDNA molecules to be counted accurately. Specific primers in the conserved constant-segment region were used to synthesize first-strand cDNA for TCR alpha and beta chains. Each cDNA library was double barcoded, with a SMART-Mk sample barcode plus Illumina barcodes, to control for contamination. TruSeq adapter sequences and Illumina sample barcodes were added in two successive PCR steps. TCR alpha and beta cDNA libraries were sequenced on the Illumina HiSeq platform with custom primers. Per the source publication's procedure: MiGEC was used to process raw reads and extract unique molecular identifiers, and MiXCR was used to find CDR3 positions. Recombination models were inferred per individual with the repgenHMM and IGoR tools using an EM algorithm. Shared clonotype analysis was performed with the tcR package in R, normalizing sharing by the product of cloneset sizes. Out-of-frame nonproductive sequences were analyzed to study raw recombination free of thymic and clonal selection effects. TCRdb took the public reads, trimmed them with fastp at Q25, ran MiXCR for clone calling and kept in-frame beta chains. Duplicate CDR3 protein sequences are folded into a single record with the most common DNA and genes. TCRdb's processing, not the authors', yielded these V and J calls. Counted in this sample were 690,000 or so distinct CDR3 sequences; roughly 6% of them appeared once. The top ten clones comprise roughly 1.6% of the sample.

The CDR3 goes from the cysteine to the phenylalanine over 16 residues. Only CDR3 DNA is held: 48 bases, read in frame from base 1. Deletion took 5 bases off V and 0 bases off J, with a span of 15 bases between the germline ends. CDR1 is given as SGHNT and CDR2 as YYREEE, both from the germline V gene (reference sequence). This sequence originates from a young man in good health. Recombination connected TRBV5-4 to TRBJ2-1; tentative D gene TRBD2, with 7 bases matching. Input material: naive T cells sorted from blood. What this sample's cell subset or site label stands for: cells isolated with a human naive T-cell isolation kit. The CDR3 region: CASRWGGLGSYNEQFF. The DNA sequence follows: TGTGCCAGCAGGTGGGGGGGGCTAGGCTCCTACAATGAGCAGTTCTTC.